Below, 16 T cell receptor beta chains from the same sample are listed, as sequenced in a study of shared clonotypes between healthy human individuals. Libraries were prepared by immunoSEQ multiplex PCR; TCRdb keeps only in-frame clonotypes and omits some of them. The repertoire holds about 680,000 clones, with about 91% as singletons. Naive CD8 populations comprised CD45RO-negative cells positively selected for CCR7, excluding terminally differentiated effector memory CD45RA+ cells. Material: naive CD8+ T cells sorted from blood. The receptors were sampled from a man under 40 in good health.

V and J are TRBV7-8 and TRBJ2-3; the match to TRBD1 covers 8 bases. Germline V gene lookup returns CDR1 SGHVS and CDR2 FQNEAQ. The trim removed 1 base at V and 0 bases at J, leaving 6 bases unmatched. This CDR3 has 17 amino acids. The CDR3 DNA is TGTGCCAGCAGCTTAGTTGTCGGACAGGGCAGCACAGATACGCAGTATTTT. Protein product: CASSLVVGQGSTDTQYF.

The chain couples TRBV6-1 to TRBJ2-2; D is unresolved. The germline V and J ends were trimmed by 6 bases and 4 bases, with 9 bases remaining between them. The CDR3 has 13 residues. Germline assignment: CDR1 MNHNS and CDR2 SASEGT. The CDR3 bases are TGTGCCAGCAGGGGCCGTACCACCGGGGAGCTGTTTTTT. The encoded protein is CASRGRTTGELFF.

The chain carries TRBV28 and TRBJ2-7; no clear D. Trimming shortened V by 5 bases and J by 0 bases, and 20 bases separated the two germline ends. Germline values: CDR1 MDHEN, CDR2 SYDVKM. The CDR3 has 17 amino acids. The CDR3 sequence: CASSPPPDTPSSYEQYF. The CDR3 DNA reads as TGTGCCAGCAGTCCCCCCCCTGACACACCGAGCTCCTACGAGCAGTACTTC.

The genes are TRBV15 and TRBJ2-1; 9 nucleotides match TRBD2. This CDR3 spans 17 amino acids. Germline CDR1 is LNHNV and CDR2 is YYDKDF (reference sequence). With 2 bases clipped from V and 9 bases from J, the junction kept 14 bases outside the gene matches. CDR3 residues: CATSRSVLSGSATEQFF. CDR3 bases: TGTGCCACCAGCAGATCCGTCCTTAGCGGGAGTGCGACTGAGCAGTTCTTC.

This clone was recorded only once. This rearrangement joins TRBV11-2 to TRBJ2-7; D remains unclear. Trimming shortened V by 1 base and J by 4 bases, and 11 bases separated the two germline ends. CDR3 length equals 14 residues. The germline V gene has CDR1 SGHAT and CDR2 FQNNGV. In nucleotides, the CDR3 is TGTGCCAGCAGCTTAGGGGCGGTGTCTTACGAGCAGTACTTC. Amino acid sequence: CASSLGAVSYEQYF.

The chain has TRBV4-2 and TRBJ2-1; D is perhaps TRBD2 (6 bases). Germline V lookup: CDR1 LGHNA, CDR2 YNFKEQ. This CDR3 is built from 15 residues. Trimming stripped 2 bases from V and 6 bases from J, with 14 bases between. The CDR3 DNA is TGTGCCAGCAGCCAATTTTTTTCGGGAGCCAATGAGCAGTTCTTC. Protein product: CASSQFFSGANEQFF.

The CDR3, as DNA: TGTGCCAGCAGTTTTTGGCAGGGATCCTACGAGCAGTACTTC. Its translation: CASSFWQGSYEQYF. This chain joins TRBV27 and TRBJ2-7; D might be TRBD1 (5 bases). V was trimmed by 3 bases and J by 1 base, leaving 10 bases between them. The length of the CDR3 is 14 residues. Germline CDR1 MNHEY, CDR2 SMNVEV (reference sequence).

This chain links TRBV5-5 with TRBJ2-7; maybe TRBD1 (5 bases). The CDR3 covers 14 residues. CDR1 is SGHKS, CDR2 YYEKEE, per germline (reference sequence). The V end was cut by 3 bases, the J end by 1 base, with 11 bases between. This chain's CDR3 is CASSSSTVSYEQYF. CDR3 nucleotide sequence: TGTGCCAGCAGCTCTTCGACAGTTTCCTACGAGCAGTACTTC.

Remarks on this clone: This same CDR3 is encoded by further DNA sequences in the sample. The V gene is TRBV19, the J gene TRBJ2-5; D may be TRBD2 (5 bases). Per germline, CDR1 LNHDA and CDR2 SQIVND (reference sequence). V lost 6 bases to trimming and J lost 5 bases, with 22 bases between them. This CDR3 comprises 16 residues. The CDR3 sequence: CASSPIRTAPGETQYF. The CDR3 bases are TGTGCCAGTAGCCCGATTAGGACTGCCCCGGGGGAGACCCAGTACTTC.

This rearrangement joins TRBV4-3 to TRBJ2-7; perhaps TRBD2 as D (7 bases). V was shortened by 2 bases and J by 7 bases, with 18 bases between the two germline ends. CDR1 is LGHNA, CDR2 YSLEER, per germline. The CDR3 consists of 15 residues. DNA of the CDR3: TGCGCCAGCAGCCAATTAGGGGGGAGGGCCGAAGAGCAGTACTTC. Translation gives CASSQLGGRAEEQYF.

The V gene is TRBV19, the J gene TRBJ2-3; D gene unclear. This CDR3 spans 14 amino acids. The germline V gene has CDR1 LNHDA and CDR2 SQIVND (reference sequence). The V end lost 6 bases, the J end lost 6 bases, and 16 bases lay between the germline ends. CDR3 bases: TGTGCCAGTAGCCCAACTCTCGCGGCGGATACGCAGTATTTT. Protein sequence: CASSPTLAADTQYF.

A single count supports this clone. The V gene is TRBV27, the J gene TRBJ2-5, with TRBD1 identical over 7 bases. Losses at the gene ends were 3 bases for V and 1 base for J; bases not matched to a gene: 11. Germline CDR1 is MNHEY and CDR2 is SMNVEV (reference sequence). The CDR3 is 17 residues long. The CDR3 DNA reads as TGTGCCAGCAGTTTGGGTCTGGGGACAGCAATCCAAGAGACCCAGTACTTC. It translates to CASSLGLGTAIQETQYF.

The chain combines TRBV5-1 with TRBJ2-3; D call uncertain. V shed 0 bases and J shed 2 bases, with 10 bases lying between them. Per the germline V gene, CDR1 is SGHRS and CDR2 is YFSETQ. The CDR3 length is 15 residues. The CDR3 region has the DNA TGCGCCAGCAGCTTGGAAGGCAGTTACACAGATACGCAGTATTTT. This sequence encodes CASSLEGSYTDTQYF.

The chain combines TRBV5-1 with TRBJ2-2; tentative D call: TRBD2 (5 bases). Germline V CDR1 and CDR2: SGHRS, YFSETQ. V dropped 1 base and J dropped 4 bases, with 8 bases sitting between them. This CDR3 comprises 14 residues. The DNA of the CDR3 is TGCGCCAGCAGCTTGCGGGGAACCACCGGGGAGCTGTTTTTT. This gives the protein CASSLRGTTGELFF.

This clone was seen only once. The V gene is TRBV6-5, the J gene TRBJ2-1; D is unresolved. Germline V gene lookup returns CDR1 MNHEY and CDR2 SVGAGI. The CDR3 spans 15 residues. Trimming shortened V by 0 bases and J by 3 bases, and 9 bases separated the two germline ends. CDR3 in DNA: TGTGCCAGCAGTTACTCGGCAGGTCTCTACAATGAGCAGTTCTTC. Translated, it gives CASSYSAGLYNEQFF.

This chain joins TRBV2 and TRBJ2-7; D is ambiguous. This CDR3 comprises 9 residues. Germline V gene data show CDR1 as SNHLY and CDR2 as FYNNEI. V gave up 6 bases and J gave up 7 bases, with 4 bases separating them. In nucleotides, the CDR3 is TGTGCCAGCAGGGGGGAGCAGTACTTC. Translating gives CASRGEQYF. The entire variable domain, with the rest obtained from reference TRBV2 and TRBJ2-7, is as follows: EPEVTQTPSHQVTQMGQEVILRCVPISNHLYFYWYRQILGQKVEFLVSFYNNEISEKSEIFDDQFSVERPDGSNFTLKIRSTKLEDSAMYFCASRGEQYFGPGTRLTVT.